This T cell receptor (beta chain) emerged from a study of vaccination and CD4 T cells after COVID-19. About the research overall: There were six male and four female convalescents, and two of them were Hispanic. Post-vaccine sampling followed dose two by a median about 72 days (range 14 to 241).

The treatment was: roughly 10-day PBMC culture with coronavirus spike peptide pools or control peptides (ViraFEST assay). Investigators isolated CD4+ T cells by negative selection after roughly 10 days of culture. A word on this clonotype: The antigen is not known.

V dropped 6 bases and J dropped 3; count of bases not matched to a gene: 7. CDR3 length equals 15 residues. CDR1 and CDR2 (germline): MNHEY, SVGEGT. The Oncomine TCR Beta short-read assay sequenced DNA from cultured CD4+ T cells. TCRdb itself ran the PCR reads through MiXCR, one entry per CDR3 protein. The sample lists around 20,000 distinct CDR3 sequences, roughly 40% seen once, with approximately 26% in the top ten. Source: CD4+ T cells from blood, cultured in vitro, taken before SARS-CoV-2 vaccination. This TCR was sampled from a human donor who had recovered from COVID-19. V and J are TRBV6-2 or TRBV6-3 and TRBJ2-2; TRBD2 matches at 7 bases. CDR3 residues: CASSRSGVDTGELFF. In DNA form, the CDR3 reads TGTGCCAGCAGCCGGAGCGGGGTTGACACCGGGGAGCTGTTTTTT.